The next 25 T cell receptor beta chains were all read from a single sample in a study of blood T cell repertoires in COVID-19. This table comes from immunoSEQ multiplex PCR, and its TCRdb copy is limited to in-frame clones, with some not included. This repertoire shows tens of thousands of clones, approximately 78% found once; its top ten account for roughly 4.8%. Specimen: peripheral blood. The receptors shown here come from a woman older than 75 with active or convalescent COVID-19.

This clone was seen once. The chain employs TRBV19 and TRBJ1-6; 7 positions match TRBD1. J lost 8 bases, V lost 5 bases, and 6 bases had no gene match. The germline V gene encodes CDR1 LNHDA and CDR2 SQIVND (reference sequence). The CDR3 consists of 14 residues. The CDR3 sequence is CASSRTGTDSPLHF. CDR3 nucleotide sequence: TGTGCCAGTAGTCGGACCGGGACAGATTCACCCCTCCACTTT.

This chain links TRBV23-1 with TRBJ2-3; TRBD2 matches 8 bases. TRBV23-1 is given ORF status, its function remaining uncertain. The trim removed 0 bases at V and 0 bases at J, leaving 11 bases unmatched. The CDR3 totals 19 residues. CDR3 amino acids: CASSQSGSRREASTDTQYF. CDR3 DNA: TGCGCCAGCAGTCAATCGGGGTCTAGGCGGGAGGCGAGCACAGATACGCAGTATTTT.

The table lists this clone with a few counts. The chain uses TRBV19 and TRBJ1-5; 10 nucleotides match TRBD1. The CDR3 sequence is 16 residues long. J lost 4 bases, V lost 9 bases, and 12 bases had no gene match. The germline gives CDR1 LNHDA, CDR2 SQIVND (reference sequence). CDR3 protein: CASQRRDRGGNQPQHF. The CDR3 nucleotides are TGTGCCAGCCAACGTAGGGACAGGGGAGGGAATCAGCCCCAGCATTTT.

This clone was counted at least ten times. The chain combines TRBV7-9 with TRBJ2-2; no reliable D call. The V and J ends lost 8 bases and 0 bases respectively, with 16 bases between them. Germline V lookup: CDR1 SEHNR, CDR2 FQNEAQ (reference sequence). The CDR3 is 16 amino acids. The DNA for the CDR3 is TGTGCCAGCTCTGAGTTGGCCGGGTCGAACACCGGGGAGCTGTTTTTT. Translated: CASSELAGSNTGELFF.

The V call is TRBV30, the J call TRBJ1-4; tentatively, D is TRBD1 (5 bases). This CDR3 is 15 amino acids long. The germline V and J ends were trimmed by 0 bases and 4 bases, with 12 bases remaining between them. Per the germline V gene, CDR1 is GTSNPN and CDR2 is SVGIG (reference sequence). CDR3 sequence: CAWSVLTGVNEKLFF. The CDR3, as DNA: TGTGCCTGGAGTGTACTAACGGGGGTTAATGAAAAACTGTTTTTT.

CDR3 region: CASSLATSLETQYF. The CDR3 DNA is TGTGCCAGCAGCTTAGCGACTAGCCTCGAGACCCAGTACTTC. The chain carries TRBV7-9 and TRBJ2-5; 7 bases are a match to TRBD2. The CDR3 spans 14 residues. The V gene's germline CDR1 is SEHNR and CDR2 FQNEAQ (reference sequence). V gave up 0 bases and J gave up 5 bases; unmatched junction bases: 3.

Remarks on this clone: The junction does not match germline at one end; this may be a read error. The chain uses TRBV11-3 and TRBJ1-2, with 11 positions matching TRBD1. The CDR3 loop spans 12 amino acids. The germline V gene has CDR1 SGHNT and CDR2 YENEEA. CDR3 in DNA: TGTGCCAGCAGCCCTAGGGACAGGGGGGGCTCCTTC. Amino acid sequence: CASSPRDRGGSF.

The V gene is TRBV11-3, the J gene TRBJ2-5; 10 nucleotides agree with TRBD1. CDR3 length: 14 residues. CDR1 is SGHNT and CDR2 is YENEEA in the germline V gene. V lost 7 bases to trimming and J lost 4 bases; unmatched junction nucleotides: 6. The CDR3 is CASTPRDRGETQYF. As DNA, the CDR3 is TGTGCCAGCACCCCTCGGGACAGGGGAGAGACCCAGTACTTC.

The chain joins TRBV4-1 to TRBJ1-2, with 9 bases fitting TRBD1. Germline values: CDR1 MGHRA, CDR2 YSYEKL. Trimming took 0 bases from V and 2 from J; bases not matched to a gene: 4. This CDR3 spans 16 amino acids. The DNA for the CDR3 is TGCGCCAGCAGCCAAGACGACAGGGGGGGGAACTATGGCTACACCTTC. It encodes CASSQDDRGGNYGYTF.

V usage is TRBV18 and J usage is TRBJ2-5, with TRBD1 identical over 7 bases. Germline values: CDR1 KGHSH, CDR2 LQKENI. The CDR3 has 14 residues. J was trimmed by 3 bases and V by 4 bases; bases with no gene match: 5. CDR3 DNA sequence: TGTGCCAGCTCACGCGACAGGGCTGAAGAGACCCAGTACTTC. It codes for CASSRDRAEETQYF.

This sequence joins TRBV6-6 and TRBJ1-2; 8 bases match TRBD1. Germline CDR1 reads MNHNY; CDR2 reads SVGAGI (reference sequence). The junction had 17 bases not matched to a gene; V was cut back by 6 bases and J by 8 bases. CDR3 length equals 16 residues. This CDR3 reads CASSAGQGAPGWGYTF. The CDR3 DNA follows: TGTGCCAGCAGCGCTGGGCAGGGGGCCCCAGGATGGGGCTACACCTTC.

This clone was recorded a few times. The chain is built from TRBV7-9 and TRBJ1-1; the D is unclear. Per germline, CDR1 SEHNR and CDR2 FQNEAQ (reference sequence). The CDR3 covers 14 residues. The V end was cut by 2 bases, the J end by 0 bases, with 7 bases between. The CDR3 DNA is TGTGCCAGCAGCTTATCAGGCGTGAACACTGAAGCTTTCTTT. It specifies CASSLSGVNTEAFF.

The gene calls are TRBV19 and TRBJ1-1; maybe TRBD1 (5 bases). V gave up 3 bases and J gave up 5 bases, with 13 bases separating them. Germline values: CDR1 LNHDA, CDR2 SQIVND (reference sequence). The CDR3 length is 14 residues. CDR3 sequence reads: CASSITGGETEAFF. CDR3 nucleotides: TGTGCCAGTAGTATCACAGGCGGGGAGACTGAAGCTTTCTTT.

The CDR3: CASSLHHPGVSPLHF. In DNA, the CDR3 is TGTGCCAGCAGCCTTCACCACCCAGGGGTCTCACCCCTCCACTTT. The chain has TRBV11-3 and TRBJ1-6, with D possibly being TRBD1 (6 bases). Germline CDR1 and CDR2: SGHNT and YENEEA. The CDR3 consists of 15 residues. Between the trimmed V and J ends, which lost 5 bases and 10 bases, there was a span of 18 bases.

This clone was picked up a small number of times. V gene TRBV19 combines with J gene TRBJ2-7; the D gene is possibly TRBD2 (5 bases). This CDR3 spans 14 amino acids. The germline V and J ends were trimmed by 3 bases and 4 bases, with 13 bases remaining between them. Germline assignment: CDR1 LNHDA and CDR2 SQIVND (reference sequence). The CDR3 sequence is CASSIGPSIYEQYF. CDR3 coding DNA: TGTGCCAGTAGTATTGGGCCTAGCATTTACGAGCAGTACTTC. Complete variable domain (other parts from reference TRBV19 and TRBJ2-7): DGGITQSPKYLFRKEGQNVTLSCEQNLNHDAMYWYRQDPGQGLRLIYYSQIVNDFQKGDIAEGYSVSREKKESFPLTVTSAQKNPTAFYLCASSIGPSIYEQYFGPGTRLTVT.

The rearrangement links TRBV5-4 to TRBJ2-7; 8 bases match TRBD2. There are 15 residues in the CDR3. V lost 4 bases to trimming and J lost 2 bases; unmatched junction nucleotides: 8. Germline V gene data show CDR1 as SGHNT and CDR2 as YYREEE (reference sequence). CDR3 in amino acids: CASSPGGTAAYEQYF. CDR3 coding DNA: TGTGCCAGCAGCCCGGGGGGGACTGCTGCCTACGAGCAGTACTTC.

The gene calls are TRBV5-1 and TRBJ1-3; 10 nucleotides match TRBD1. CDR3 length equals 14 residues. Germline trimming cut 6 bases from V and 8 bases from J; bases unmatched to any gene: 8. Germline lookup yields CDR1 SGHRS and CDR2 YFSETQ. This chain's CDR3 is CASNTGTGEDTIYF. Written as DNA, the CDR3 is TGCGCCAGCAACACCGGGACAGGGGAGGACACCATATATTTT.

In nucleotides, the CDR3 is TGCGCCAGCAGCGGTGGACAGGGCCTTAAGGATGGCTACACCTTC. Amino acid sequence: CASSGGQGLKDGYTF. The chain couples TRBV5-1 to TRBJ1-2, with TRBD1 identical over 8 bases. The germline CDR1 and CDR2 sequences are SGHRS and YFSETQ. The CDR3 length is 15 residues. Trimming at V came to 4 bases and at J to 6 bases, leaving 11 bases not matched to a gene. The variable domain in full, with the rest retrieved from reference TRBV5-1 and TRBJ1-2, is KAGVTQTPRYLIKTRGQQVTLSCSPISGHRSVSWYQQTPGQGLQFLFEYFSETQRNKGNFPGRFSGRQFSNSRSEMNVSTLELGDSALYLCASSGGQGLKDGYTFGSGTRLTVV.

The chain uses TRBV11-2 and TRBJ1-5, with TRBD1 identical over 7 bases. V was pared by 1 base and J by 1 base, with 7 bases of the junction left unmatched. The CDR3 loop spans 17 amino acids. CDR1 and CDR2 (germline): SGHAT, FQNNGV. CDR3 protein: CASSLGLKTGSNQPQHF. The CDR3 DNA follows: TGTGCCAGCAGCTTAGGGCTTAAGACAGGGAGCAATCAGCCCCAGCATTTT. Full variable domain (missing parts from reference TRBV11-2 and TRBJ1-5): EAGVAQSPRYKIIEKRQSVAFWCNPISGHATLYWYQQILGQGPKLLIQFQNNGVVDDSQLPKDRFSAERLKGVDSTLKIQPAKLEDSAVYLCASSLGLKTGSNQPQHFGDGTRLSIL.

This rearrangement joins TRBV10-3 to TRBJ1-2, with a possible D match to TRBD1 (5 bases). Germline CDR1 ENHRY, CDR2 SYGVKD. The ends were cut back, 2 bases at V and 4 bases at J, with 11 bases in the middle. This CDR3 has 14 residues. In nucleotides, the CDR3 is TGTGCCATCAGTGAGGGACGGGGGGTCTATGGCTACACCTTC. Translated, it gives CAISEGRGVYGYTF.

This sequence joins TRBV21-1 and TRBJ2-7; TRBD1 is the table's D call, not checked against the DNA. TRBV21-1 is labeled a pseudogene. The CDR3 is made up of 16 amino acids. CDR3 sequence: CASSKALCQGEYEQYF. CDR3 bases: TGTGCCAGCAGCAAAGCGCTTTGCCAGGGGGAATACGAGCAGTACTTC.

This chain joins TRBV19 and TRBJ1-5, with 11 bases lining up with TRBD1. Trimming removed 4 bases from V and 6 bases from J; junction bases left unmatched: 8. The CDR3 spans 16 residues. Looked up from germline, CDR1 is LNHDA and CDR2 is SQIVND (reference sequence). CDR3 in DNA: TGTGCCAGTAGTAACATCGGGGGACAGGGGGGTCAGCCCCAGCATTTT. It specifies CASSNIGGQGGQPQHF.

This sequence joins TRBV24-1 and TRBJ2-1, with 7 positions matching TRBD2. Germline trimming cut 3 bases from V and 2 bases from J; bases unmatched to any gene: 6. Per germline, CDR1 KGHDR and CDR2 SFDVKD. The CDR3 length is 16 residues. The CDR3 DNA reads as TGTGCCACCAGTGATAAAACCGGGAGGCCCTACAATGAGCAGTTCTTC. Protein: CATSDKTGRPYNEQFF.

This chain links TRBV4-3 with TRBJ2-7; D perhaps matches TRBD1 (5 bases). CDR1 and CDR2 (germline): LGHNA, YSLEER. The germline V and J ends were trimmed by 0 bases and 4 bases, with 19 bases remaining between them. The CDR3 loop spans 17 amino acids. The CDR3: CASSQDSVAGPHYEQYF. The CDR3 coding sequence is TGCGCCAGCAGCCAAGATTCCGTGGCAGGGCCTCATTACGAGCAGTACTTC.

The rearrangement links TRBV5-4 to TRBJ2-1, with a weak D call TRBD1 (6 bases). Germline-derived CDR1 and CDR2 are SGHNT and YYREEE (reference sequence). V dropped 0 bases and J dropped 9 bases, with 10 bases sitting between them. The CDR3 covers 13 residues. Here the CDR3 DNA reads TGTGCCAGCAGCTTGGACAGGGACGGTGAGCAGTTCTTC. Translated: CASSLDRDGEQFF.